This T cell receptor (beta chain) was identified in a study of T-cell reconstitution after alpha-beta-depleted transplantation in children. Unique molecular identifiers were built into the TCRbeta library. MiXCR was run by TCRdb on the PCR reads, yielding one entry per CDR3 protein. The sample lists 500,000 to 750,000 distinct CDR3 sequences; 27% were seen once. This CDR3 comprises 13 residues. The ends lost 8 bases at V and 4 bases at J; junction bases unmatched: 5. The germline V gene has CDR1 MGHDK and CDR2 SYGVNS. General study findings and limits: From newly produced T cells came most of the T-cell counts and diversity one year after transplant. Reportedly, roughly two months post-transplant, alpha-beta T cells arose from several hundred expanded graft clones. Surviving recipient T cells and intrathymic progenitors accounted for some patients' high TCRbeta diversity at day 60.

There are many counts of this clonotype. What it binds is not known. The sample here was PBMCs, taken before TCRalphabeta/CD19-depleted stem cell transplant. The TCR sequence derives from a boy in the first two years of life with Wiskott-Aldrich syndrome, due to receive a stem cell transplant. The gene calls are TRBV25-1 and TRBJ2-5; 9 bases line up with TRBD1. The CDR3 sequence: CASGQGLGETQYF. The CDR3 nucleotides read TGTGCCAGCGGACAGGGGTTAGGAGAGACCCAGTACTTC.